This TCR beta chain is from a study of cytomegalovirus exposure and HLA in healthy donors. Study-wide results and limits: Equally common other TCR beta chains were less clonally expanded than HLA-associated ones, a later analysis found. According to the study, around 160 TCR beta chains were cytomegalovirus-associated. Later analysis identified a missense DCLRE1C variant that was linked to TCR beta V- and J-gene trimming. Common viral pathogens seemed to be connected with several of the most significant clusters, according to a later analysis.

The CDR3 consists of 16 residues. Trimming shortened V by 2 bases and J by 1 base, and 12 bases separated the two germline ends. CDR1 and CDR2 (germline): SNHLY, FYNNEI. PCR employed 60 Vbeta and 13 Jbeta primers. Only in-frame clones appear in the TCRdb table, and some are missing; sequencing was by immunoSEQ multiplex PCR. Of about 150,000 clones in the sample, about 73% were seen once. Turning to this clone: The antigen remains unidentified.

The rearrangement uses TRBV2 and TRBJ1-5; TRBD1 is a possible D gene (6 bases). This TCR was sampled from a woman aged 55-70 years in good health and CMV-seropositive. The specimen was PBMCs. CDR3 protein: CASSELGGRSNQPQHF. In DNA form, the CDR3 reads TGTGCCAGCAGTGAACTAGGGGGACGGAGCAATCAGCCCCAGCATTTT.